Listed below are T cell receptor beta chains from one sample, sequenced in a study of human T cells and chemical hapten exposure. From the RACE reads, TCRdb called clonotypes with MiXCR, one entry per CDR3 protein. The table lists 350,000 to 400,000 distinct CDR3 sequences, less than 6.5% of them singletons. Sequencing used whole blood, obtained in connection with sensitization to the hapten diphenylcyclopropenone (DPC). The receptors here all came from a woman between 50 and 59 years old with alopecia areata. Some clones in this sample may be carry-over from other donors' samples. The CDR3 runs from the conserved cysteine through the conserved F or W. A D gene is named only where the DNA matches it firmly. Clone size is shown for a subset of rows, as once, few, many or a class of expanded clone.

TRBV7-6	TRBD1	many	TRBJ2-5	TGTGCCAGCAGCTCCCCACAGGGGGTAGGAGAGACCCAGTACTTC	CASSSPQGVGETQYF
TRBV7-9	TRBD1	.	TRBJ1-4	TGTGCCAGCAAGGGACAGGACGGTGAAAAACTGTTTTTT	CASKGQDGEKLFF
TRBV20-1	TRBD1	many	TRBJ1-4	TGCAGTGCCAGAGACAGGGTTCATGAAAAACTGTTTTTT	CSARDRVHEKLFF
TRBV6-5	.	many	TRBJ2-3	TGTGCCAGCAGTCACGGGGTGGGGGGAGCGCAGTATTTT	CASSHGVGGAQYF
TRBV5-6	TRBD1	few	TRBJ2-3	TGTGCCAGCAGCGGCTGGGACAGTATCCGAGCAGATACGCAGTATTTT	CASSGWDSIRADTQYF
TRBV3-1	TRBD1	many	TRBJ2-7	TGTGCCAGCAGCCCGGGACAGCTTTTGTCCTACGAGCAGTACTTC	CASSPGQLLSYEQYF
TRBV7-6	.	few	TRBJ2-6	TGTGCCAGCAGCCGGGGCTTTGGGGCCAACGTCCTGACTTTC	CASSRGFGANVLTF
TRBV29-1	.	.	TRBJ1-1	TGCAGCGTTGAAAGTTTAGATTGGCAAACGAACACTGAAGCTTTCTTT	CSVESLDWQTNTEAFF
TRBV28	TRBD1	many	TRBJ2-1	TGTGCCAGCGTCGGACAGGACAGCTCCTACAATGAGCAGTTCTTC	CASVGQDSSYNEQFF
TRBV6-1	TRBD1	once	TRBJ2-7	TGTGCCAGCTTAGGGACAGGGATTTACGAGCAGTACTTC	CASLGTGIYEQYF
TRBV6-6	TRBD1	many	TRBJ1-4	TGTGCCAGCAGTGTGCAGGGGGCAACTAATGAAAAACTGTTTTTT	CASSVQGATNEKLFF
TRBV4-2	.	.	TRBJ2-3	TGTGCCAGCACCCAATTGTTATCTGGCGGCACAGATACGCAGTATTTT	CASTQLLSGGTDTQYF
TRBV5-1	.	few	TRBJ2-7	TGCGCCAGCAGCTTTCAGGGCATGTACGAGCAGTACTTC	CASSFQGMYEQYF
TRBV7-8	.	.	TRBJ1-5	TGTGCCAGCAGCTTAGCGTATTGGACAACGAGCAATCAGCCCCAGCATTTT	CASSLAYWTTSNQPQHF
TRBV28	.	many	TRBJ1-1	TGTGCCAGCAGTCTTCTAGGGTCTGAAGCTTTCTTT	CASSLLGSEAFF
TRBV7-9	.	many	TRBJ1-2	TGTGCCAGCAGCTTAACAGGGTCGGGCTATGGCTACACCTTC	CASSLTGSGYGYTF
TRBV2	TRBD2	many	TRBJ2-3	TGTGCCAGCAGTGAAGGGAAGACTAGCGGGGGGGCAGATACGCAGTATTTT	CASSEGKTSGGADTQYF
TRBV5-1	.	many	TRBJ2-7	TGCGCCAGCAGGTCCTCCGGGACCGGGGTCGGAGAGCAGTACTTC	CASRSSGTGVGEQYF
TRBV6-1	.	many	TRBJ2-7	TGTGCCAGCAGTGAAAGGCTGATCAGCGGAACTACCCTCTACGAGCAGTACTTC	CASSERLISGTTLYEQYF
TRBV6-1	TRBD1	.	TRBJ2-1	TGTGCCAGCAGTGAACCCCCCAGGGGGAAGAATGAGCAGTTCTTC	CASSEPPRGKNEQFF
TRBV12-3/TRBV12-4	.	few	TRBJ1-6	TGTGCCAGCAGTCCCGCCGGAGGCGATTCACCCCTCCACTTT	CASSPAGGDSPLHF
TRBV12-3/TRBV12-4	TRBD1	many	TRBJ1-1	TGTGCCAGCAGCACGGACAGGGTGACTGAAGCTTTCTTT	CASSTDRVTEAFF
TRBV4-1	.	.	TRBJ2-7	TGCGCCAGCAGCCAAGATTCTGGAACGAGGTCGTACTTC	CASSQDSGTRSYF
TRBV7-6	TRBD2	many	TRBJ2-5	TGTGCCAGCAGCTTAGCTAGCGGGAGGGCAGAGACCCAGTACTTC	CASSLASGRAETQYF
TRBV9	.	many	TRBJ2-3	TGTGCCAGCAGCGTCGGACTGGGGGCAGATACGCAGTATTTT	CASSVGLGADTQYF
TRBV6-6	.	few	TRBJ1-3	TGTGCCAGCAGTAGCGCAGGGGTCGGAAACACCATATATTTT	CASSSAGVGNTIYF
TRBV30	.	few	TRBJ2-5	TGTGCCTGGAGCGGGAGTCCCAAGACCCAGTACTTC	CAWSGSPKTQYF
TRBV6-2/TRBV6-3	.	many	TRBJ2-1	TGTGCCAGCAGTCCCATCGAGGGCCGGGGCAACAATGAGCAGTTCTTC	CASSPIEGRGNNEQFF
TRBV28	TRBD2	many	TRBJ2-1	TGTGCCAGCAGTTCCGGGACTAGCGGAGGGAGCTCCTACAATGAGCAGTTCTTC	CASSSGTSGGSSYNEQFF
TRBV14	.	few	TRBJ2-7	TGTGCCAGCAGCCAAGTAACGACTCCGACGGGAAGCGAGCAGTACTTC	CASSQVTTPTGSEQYF
TRBV11-2	TRBD2	few	TRBJ2-3	TGTGCCAGCAGTCGGGGGGGTGGGCCAGATACGCAGTATTTT	CASSRGGGPDTQYF
TRBV20-1	TRBD1	many	TRBJ1-1	TGCAGTGCTCGACCCATTACAGGGGGCAACCCCGAAGCTTTCTTT	CSARPITGGNPEAFF
TRBV1	.	.	TRBJ2-3	TGCACCAGCAGCCAAGAAGCCGGACCCCGCACAGATACGCAGTATTTT	CTSSQEAGPRTDTQYF
TRBV12-3/TRBV12-4	TRBD2	few	TRBJ2-1	TGTGCCAGCAGGCCTGGACTAGCAGCTTCCAATGAGCAGTTCTTC	CASRPGLAASNEQFF
TRBV20-1	TRBD2	few	TRBJ2-1	TGCAGTGCGGAAACTAGCGCCGTCGACTCCTACAATGAGCAGTTCTTC	CSAETSAVDSYNEQFF
TRBV3-1	.	many	TRBJ2-6	TGTGCCAGCAGCCAAGTAACAGGTAGTACTGGGGCCAACGTCCTGACTTTC	CASSQVTGSTGANVLTF
TRBV27	TRBD2	many	TRBJ2-7	TGTGCCAGCAGTTTTGTCGGGACTAGTTCCTACGAGCAGTACTTC	CASSFVGTSSYEQYF
TRBV11-2	.	.	TRBJ1-5	TGTGCCAGCATGGGCCCCGGACAAGGGGTGCTGCGGGACCAGCATTTT	CASMGPGQGVLRDQHF
TRBV10-3	TRBD1	few	TRBJ1-1	TGTGCCATCAGGGACCCCGGGACAGGGGGCCCTGAAGCTTTCTTT	CAIRDPGTGGPEAFF
TRBV5-4	.	many	TRBJ2-3	TGTGCCAGCAGCTTTGAGAACATCGCACCACAAGATACGCAGTATTTT	CASSFENIAPQDTQYF
TRBV12-3/TRBV12-4	.	few	TRBJ2-5	TGTGCCAGCAGTTTACCATCCGGGACCCAGTACTTC	CASSLPSGTQYF
TRBV28	.	.	TRBJ1-6	TGTGCCAGCAGTTTAAGCTTAGCTATTAATAATTCACCCCTCCACTTT	CASSLSLAINNSPLHF
TRBV5-4	TRBD1	many	TRBJ1-1	TGTGCCAGCACCCTTAACGCTGGTACAGGGGGAACTGAAGCTTTCTTT	CASTLNAGTGGTEAFF
TRBV11-2	.	many	TRBJ2-3	TGTGCCAGCAGCTTGGGAGCCGCAGATACGCAGTATTTT	CASSLGAADTQYF
TRBV6-5	TRBD2	many	TRBJ2-2	TGTGCCAGCGGATATCGGGGGGTAACCGGGGAGCTGTTTTTT	CASGYRGVTGELFF
TRBV20-1	TRBD2	.	TRBJ2-5	TGCAGTGCCCCGAAGGGGCGTACTAGCGGCGGAGGGACCCAGTACTTC	CSAPKGRTSGGGTQYF
TRBV5-1	.	.	TRBJ2-1	TGCGCCAGCAGCTCAGCACGCCTTAACAATGAGCAGTTCTTC	CASSSARLNNEQFF
TRBV12-3/TRBV12-4	.	few	TRBJ1-2	TGTGCCAGCAGTCCCGGCAGGGGAGGGTATGGCTACACCTTC	CASSPGRGGYGYTF
TRBV5-1	TRBD2	many	TRBJ2-1	TGCGCCAGCAGCCGCGGGACTAGCGGGGCGTACAATGAGCAGTTCTTC	CASSRGTSGAYNEQFF
TRBV20-1	TRBD1	many	TRBJ1-4	TGCAGTGCCCGGACAGGAGCACTTAATGAAAAACTGTTTTTT	CSARTGALNEKLFF
TRBV12-3/TRBV12-4	TRBD1	few	TRBJ1-5	TGTGCCAGCAGTCAGGGACAGGGTCCGGGGCAGCCCCAGCATTTT	CASSQGQGPGQPQHF
TRBV19	.	few	TRBJ2-7	TGTGCCAGCTCACCCGGGGGACTGGGAAACGAGCAGTACTTC	CASSPGGLGNEQYF
TRBV4-1	.	few	TRBJ1-5	TGCGCCAGCAGCCAAGATCAAGCGCAGCCCCAGCATTTT	CASSQDQAQPQHF
TRBV28	.	.	TRBJ2-7	TGTGCCACCGAACGTTCTATCTCGGGCGAGCAGTACTTC	CATERSISGEQYF
TRBV2	TRBD1	many	TRBJ2-3	TGTGCCAGCAGTGACCGGGACAGCTTCACAGATACGCAGTATTTT	CASSDRDSFTDTQYF
TRBV5-4	.	once	TRBJ2-3	TGTGCCAGCAGCTTGGACCCTTTCACTAGCACAGATACGCAGTATTTT	CASSLDPFTSTDTQYF
TRBV20-1	TRBD1	.	TRBJ2-7	TGCAGTGCTGGATTCCGCAGGGGGCAAATCGACGAGCAGTACTTC	CSAGFRRGQIDEQYF
TRBV4-2	TRBD2	many	TRBJ2-7	TGTGCCAGCAGCCAAGGAGGGAGGGCTAAAGACGAGCAGTACTTC	CASSQGGRAKDEQYF
TRBV6-1	.	many	TRBJ2-6	TGTGCCAGCAGTCAAATGGGCACAGGGGCCAACGTCCTGACTTTC	CASSQMGTGANVLTF